The 13 T cell receptor beta chains listed next were all sequenced from one sample in a study of T cells in Graves' hyperthyroidism and ophthalmopathy. Amplification of TCR beta CDR3 regions was performed using RNA transcripts as template. Researchers ran a first-round RT-PCR on the TCR CDR3 using the HTBI primer set. TCRdb re-derived calls from the multiplex PCR reads in MiXCR, one entry per CDR3 protein. The sample consists of 300,000 to 350,000 distinct CDR3 sequences, around a sixth of them appearing once. The sequencing input was blood. Receptors originate from a man aged 25 to 40 with Graves' hyperthyroidism.

In the case of this clonotype: A clone one base away is much larger, so this may be a read error. CDR3 protein: CASADDGQFF. The DNA of the CDR3 is TGTGCCAGCGCCGATGACGGGCAGTTCTTC. The V and J genes are TRBV2 and TRBJ2-1; no firm D call. Germline V gene data show CDR1 as SNHLY and CDR2 as FYNNEI. The germline V and J ends were trimmed by 8 bases and 12 bases, with 11 bases remaining between them. This CDR3 has 10 amino acids.

The genes are TRBV2 and TRBJ1-2; D unresolved. V gave up 2 bases and J gave up 3 bases, with 10 bases separating them. CDR1 and CDR2 (germline): SNHLY, FYNNEI. The CDR3 spans 14 residues. In DNA form, the CDR3 reads TGTGCCAGCAGTGAAAAAGGGAATTACTATGGCTACACCTTC. Translating gives CASSEKGNYYGYTF.

This clonotype was counted at least ten times. The chain combines TRBV2 with TRBJ1-1; D is perhaps TRBD1 (5 bases). Looked up from germline, CDR1 is SNHLY and CDR2 is FYNNEI. V lost 11 bases, J lost 4 bases, and 11 bases lay in between. The CDR3 has 11 amino acids. The CDR3 loop reads CAVGHPTEAFF. CDR3 coding DNA: TGTGCCGTCGGACATCCCACTGAAGCTTTCTTT.

This clonotype was seen many times. The V and J genes are TRBV2 and TRBJ2-3; 10 bases are shared with TRBD1. CDR3 length: 14 amino acids. With 6 bases clipped from V and 5 bases from J, the junction kept 5 bases outside the gene matches. Germline V gene data show CDR1 as SNHLY and CDR2 as FYNNEI. This chain's CDR3 is CASSRQGAKDTQYF. CDR3 sequence (DNA): TGTGCCAGCAGCAGACAGGGGGCAAAAGATACGCAGTATTTT.

This clonotype was seen many times. The chain joins TRBV11-3 to TRBJ2-1; TRBD2 might be the D (6 bases). The germline V gene has CDR1 SGHNT and CDR2 YENEEA. Trimming cost V 1 base and J 9 bases, with 16 bases left between them. The CDR3 spans 15 residues. CDR3 residues: CASSLGRAAIREQFF. As DNA, the CDR3 is TGTGCCAGCAGCTTAGGGAGGGCAGCCATCCGTGAGCAGTTCTTC.

This clonotype was seen repeatedly, ten times or more. This sequence joins TRBV27 and TRBJ2-1; 7 bases align to TRBD2. This CDR3 contains 17 residues. The V and J ends lost 2 bases and 3 bases, in that order; junction bases with no gene match: 10. Germline V CDR1 and CDR2: MNHEY, SMNVEV (reference sequence). CDR3 DNA: TGTGCCAGCAGTTTAATGAGGCGGGAGTCCGGCTACAATGAGCAGTTCTTC. Its translation: CASSLMRRESGYNEQFF.

This sequence joins TRBV25-1 and TRBJ2-4, with 7 bases aligning to TRBD1. The J segment lost 0 bases and the V segment lost 1 base, leaving 3 bases of the junction unmatched. The CDR3 has 16 residues. The germline gives CDR1 MGHDK, CDR2 SYGVNS. The CDR3 nucleotides read TGTGCCAGCAGTGAATTGGGGACAGAAGCCAAAAACATTCAGTACTTC. Amino acids: CASSELGTEAKNIQYF. Full variable domain (rest looked up from reference TRBV25-1 and TRBJ2-4): EADIYQTPRYLVIGTGKKITLECSQTMGHDKMYWYQQDPGMELHLIHYSYGVNSTEKGDLSSESTVSRIRTEHFPLTLESARPSHTSQYLCASSELGTEAKNIQYFGAGTRLSVL.

This chain links TRBV20-1 with TRBJ2-7, with TRBD2 matching 7 bases. The CDR3 length is 15 residues. V was clipped by 5 bases and J by 0 bases; unmatched bases: 10. The V gene's germline CDR1 is DFQATT and CDR2 SNEGSKA (reference sequence). The CDR3 coding sequence is TGCAGTGCTTGTGACAGCGGGGCTAGCTCCTACGAGCAGTACTTC. Translating it yields CSACDSGASSYEQYF.

In this sample, this clonotype turned up many times. The V and J genes are TRBV27 and TRBJ2-7; 7 nucleotides line up with TRBD1. Germline V gene data show CDR1 as MNHEY and CDR2 as SMNVEV (reference sequence). The CDR3 extends over 13 amino acids. Trimming at V came to 6 bases and at J to 2 bases, leaving 4 bases not matched to a gene. CDR3 sequence reads: CASSFQGAYEQYF. DNA of the CDR3: TGTGCCAGCAGCTTTCAGGGGGCCTACGAGCAGTACTTC.

This clonotype was counted between two and nine times. The V call is TRBV27, the J call TRBJ2-7; D remains unclear. V lost 4 bases, J lost 3 bases, and 16 bases lay in between. This CDR3 spans 15 amino acids. Germline assignment: CDR1 MNHEY and CDR2 SMNVEV (reference sequence). The CDR3 nucleotides are TGTGCCAGCAGTTCCGTACACGGTCTTGACTACGAGCAGTACTTC. Translating it yields CASSSVHGLDYEQYF.

The table lists this clonotype with a few counts. V is TRBV6-1 and J is TRBJ2-2; D remains unclear. There are 14 residues in the CDR3. Germline V gene data show CDR1 as MNHNS and CDR2 as SASEGT. Trimming took off 7 bases at V and 2 bases at J, with 11 bases between the two ends. The CDR3 DNA is TGTGCCAGCAACGACGGATCCAACACCGGGGAGCTGTTTTTT. It codes for CASNDGSNTGELFF.

V gene TRBV7-2 combines with J gene TRBJ2-1; 11 bases align to TRBD2. V shed 5 bases and J 9 bases; nucleotides not matched to a gene: 6. The CDR3 is 14 residues long. Germline V gene data show CDR1 as SGHTA and CDR2 as FQGNSA. In DNA, the CDR3 is TGTGCCAGCAGCACACTAGCGGGAGTGTCTGAGCAGTTCTTC. This encodes CASSTLAGVSEQFF.

There are a few counts of this clonotype. The J gene is TRBJ2-7, the V gene TRBV27; D not resolved. The CDR3 sequence is 12 residues long. The germline V gene has CDR1 MNHEY and CDR2 SMNVEV (reference sequence). V dropped 4 bases and J dropped 7 bases, with 11 bases sitting between them. The CDR3 sequence is CASSSARGEQYF. The CDR3 nucleotides read TGTGCCAGCAGTTCGGCTAGAGGAGAGCAGTACTTC.